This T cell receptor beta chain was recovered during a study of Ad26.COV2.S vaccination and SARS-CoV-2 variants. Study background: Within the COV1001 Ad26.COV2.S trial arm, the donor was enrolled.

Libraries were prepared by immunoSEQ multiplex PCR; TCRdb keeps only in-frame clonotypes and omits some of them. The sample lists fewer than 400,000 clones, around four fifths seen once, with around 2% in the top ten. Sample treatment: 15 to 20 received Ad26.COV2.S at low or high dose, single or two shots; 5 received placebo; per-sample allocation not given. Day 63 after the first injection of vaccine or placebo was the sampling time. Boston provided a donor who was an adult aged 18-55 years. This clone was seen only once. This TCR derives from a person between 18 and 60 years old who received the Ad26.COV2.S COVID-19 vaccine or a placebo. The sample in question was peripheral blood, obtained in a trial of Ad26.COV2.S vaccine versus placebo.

CDR3: CASSPADRGDTQYF. Here the CDR3 DNA reads TGTGCCAGCTCACCAGCCGACAGGGGCGATACGCAGTATTTT. The gene calls are TRBV18 and TRBJ2-3; the match to TRBD1 covers 8 bases. This CDR3 is 14 amino acids long. The J segment lost 6 bases and the V segment lost 2 bases, leaving 4 bases of the junction unmatched. Looked up from germline, CDR1 is KGHSH and CDR2 is LQKENI.